Following are 21 T cell receptor delta chains from one sample sequenced in a study of Vδ1+ human thymocytes. RNA was extracted from the cells and then reverse transcribed. The CDR3 regions were amplified by multiplex PCR from V-gene primers to a constant-region primer. TCRdb called clones from the multiplex PCR reads again using CATT. This table has roughly 25,000 delta-chain clones, approximately 30% appearing once. Which antigens these TCRs recognize remains unknown. Study-level findings and limits: Thymic TRG and TRD repertoires appeared highly polyclonal.

Sample: Vdelta1+ gamma-delta thymocytes from the thymus. Subset defined: FACS-sorted CD3+ TCRalphabeta- TCRVdelta1+ TCRVdelta2- thymocytes. These receptors all stem from a boy younger than two who had congenital heart surgery.

This clone has only a few counts. The chain joins TRDV2 to TRDJ1; 11 nucleotides match TRDD3. With V trimmed by 4 bases and J by 0 bases, 15 bases remained unmatched. The length of the CDR3 is 19 residues. The germline CDR1 and CDR2 sequences are GEAIGNYY and EKD. The CDR3 nucleotides read TGTGCCTGTGAACCTATGTGGTACTGGGGGATAGAGTACACCGATAAACTCATCTTT. This sequence encodes CACEPMWYWGIEYTDKLIF.

By frequency in the sample, this clone is medium-sized. The gene calls are TRDV1 and TRDJ1; the D gene is possibly TRDD3 (10 bases). CDR1 is TSWWSYY and CDR2 is QGS in the germline V gene. There are 21 residues in the CDR3. Trimming shortened V by 7 bases and J by 0 bases, and 33 bases separated the two germline ends. CDR3 nucleotides: TGTGCTCTTGTACCTTCCTACAATACACTGGGGGATCCCTCGTACACCGATAAACTCATCTTT. Amino acids: CALVPSYNTLGDPSYTDKLIF.

This clone occurred a few times. The rearrangement uses TRDV1 and TRDJ1, with 9 bases lining up with TRDD3. CDR1 is TSWWSYY, CDR2 QGS, per germline. CDR3 length: 18 amino acids. The junction had 13 bases not matched to a gene; V was cut back by 5 bases and J by 0 bases. The CDR3 protein is CALGFGGAGGSDTDKLIF. In nucleotides, the CDR3 is TGTGCTCTTGGGTTCGGTGGCGCTGGGGGATCCGACACCGATAAACTCATCTTT.

This clone has more than one count but fewer than ten. The chain joins TRDV1 to TRDJ1, with TRDD3 as a possible D gene (6 bases). CDR1 and CDR2 from the germline V gene are TSWWSYY and QGS. V was shortened by 1 base and J by 3 bases, with 42 bases between the two germline ends. This CDR3 has 25 residues. CDR3 bases: TGTGCTCTTGGGGAACGGGCAACCGAGGCCTTACGGCGGGGGACCCCTCAACTTGTGGCCGATAAACTCATCTTT. Amino acids: CALGERATEALRRGTPQLVADKLIF.

The chain has TRDV1 and TRDJ1; the match to TRDD3 covers 13 bases. The CDR3 is made up of 24 amino acids. Germline V CDR1 and CDR2: TSWWSYY, QGS. V dropped 2 bases and J dropped 8; count of bases not matched to a gene: 32. CDR3 region: CALGESPRNLLLRKLLGDTEKLIF. The CDR3 nucleotides are TGTGCTCTTGGGGAAAGCCCAAGGAACCTCCTACTCAGGAAACTACTGGGGGATACGGAGAAACTCATCTTT.

The table lists this clone with a few counts. V is TRDV1 and J is TRDJ1; no clear D. From germline, CDR1 is TSWWSYY and CDR2 QGS. CDR3 length: 15 amino acids. V lost 2 bases to trimming and J lost 0 bases, with 10 bases between them. The CDR3 sequence is CALGELRLYTDKLIF. CDR3 nucleotides: TGTGCTCTTGGGGAATTACGGCTCTACACCGATAAACTCATCTTT.

The rearrangement links TRDV1 to TRDJ1; 11 positions match TRDD3. Trimming at V came to 6 bases and at J to 0 bases, leaving 30 bases not matched to a gene. The CDR3 loop spans 24 amino acids. Germline-derived CDR1 and CDR2 are TSWWSYY and QGS. The chain's CDR3 is CALGPIPGVFARYGGYGDTDKLIF. The DNA of the CDR3 is TGTGCTCTTGGACCGATCCCCGGGGTCTTCGCTCGGTATGGGGGATACGGGGACACCGATAAACTCATCTTT.

The J gene is TRDJ1, the V gene TRDV1, with D uncertain. Germline V gene sequence: CDR1 TSWWSYY, CDR2 QGS. The CDR3 is made up of 14 amino acids. V was shortened by 4 bases and J by 0 bases, with 9 bases between the two germline ends. The CDR3 is CALGVGSYTDKLIF. The CDR3 bases are TGTGCTCTTGGGGTAGGCTCCTACACCGATAAACTCATCTTT.

The chain combines TRDV1 with TRDJ1; 10 nucleotides agree with TRDD3. Germline V lookup: CDR1 TSWWSYY, CDR2 QGS. V lost 7 bases and J lost 2; bases outside the gene matches: 19. The CDR3 is made up of 19 amino acids. CDR3 in DNA: TGTGCTCTTGCTCCTACGTGGAGGGGCTGGGGGATAGCTACCGATAAACTCATCTTT. Protein sequence: CALAPTWRGWGIATDKLIF.

Concerning this clone itself: A read error may be the cause here, since a much bigger clone is one base away. The genes are TRDV1 and TRDJ1, with 9 positions matching TRDD3. The germline V gene encodes CDR1 TSWWSYY and CDR2 QGS. There are 19 residues in the CDR3. CDR3 residues: CARGESGEVLGDLPDKLIF. The CDR3 DNA reads as TGTGCTCGTGGGGAATCGGGGGAGGTACTGGGGGACCTCCCCGATAAACTCATCTTT.

Turning to this clone: This same CDR3 is encoded by further DNA sequences in the sample. The gene calls are TRDV1 and TRDJ1; D gene ambiguous. Germline V gene data show CDR1 as TSWWSYY and CDR2 as QGS. This CDR3 is 20 amino acids long. V gave up 3 bases and J gave up 0 bases, with 26 bases separating them. CDR3 nucleotide sequence: TGTGCTCTTGGGGACTCTGTACTTGGGCACCATGGGCGGTACACCGATAAACTCATCTTT. Protein sequence: CALGDSVLGHHGRYTDKLIF.

V and J are TRDV1 and TRDJ1, with 8 bases aligning to TRDD3. Germline CDR1 reads TSWWSYY; CDR2 reads QGS. The CDR3 covers 20 residues. The junction had 20 bases not matched to a gene; V was cut back by 5 bases and J by 0 bases. The CDR3 reads CALGLPEVTGGPTDTDKLIF. The CDR3 DNA sequence: TGTGCTCTTGGGCTCCCTGAGGTTACTGGGGGCCCAACCGACACCGATAAACTCATCTTT.

On this clone itself: Within the sample, other DNA sequences also encode this same CDR3. The chain uses TRDV1 and TRDJ1; 11 bases map to TRDD3. Trimming removed 3 bases from V and 0 bases from J; junction bases left unmatched: 18. Germline CDR1 reads TSWWSYY; CDR2 reads QGS. The CDR3 is 21 residues long. CDR3 sequence (DNA): TGTGCTCTTGGGGATGCGAAGAGGAGGGCTGGGGGATACCGGTACACCGATAAACTCATCTTT. Its translation: CALGDAKRRAGGYRYTDKLIF.

This clone came up a few times. The rearrangement links TRDV1 to TRDJ1, with D possibly being TRDD3 (6 bases). Trimming took off 11 bases at V and 0 bases at J, with 16 bases between the two ends. Germline loops: CDR1 TSWWSYY, CDR2 QGS. The CDR3 is 14 residues long. Here the CDR3 reads CACGDRGYTDKLIF. CDR3 coding DNA: TGTGCTTGTGGCGATCGGGGATACACCGATAAACTCATCTTT.

The chain has TRDV1 and TRDJ1; 10 bases fit TRDD3. The germline V gene has CDR1 TSWWSYY and CDR2 QGS. The V gene end was trimmed by 4 bases and the J gene end by 5 bases; junction bases not matched to a gene: 10. CDR3 length equals 16 residues. The DNA of the CDR3 is TGTGCTCTTGGGGCCTCCCTTGGGGGATACAAAGATAAACTCATCTTT. Translation: CALGASLGGYKDKLIF.

The chain carries TRDV1 and TRDJ1; TRDD3 matches at 7 bases. The CDR3 extends over 24 amino acids. From germline, CDR1 is TSWWSYY and CDR2 QGS. The J segment lost 0 bases and the V segment lost 2 bases, leaving 30 bases of the junction unmatched. As DNA, the CDR3 is TGTGCTCTTGGGGAATGGTCTGAAGAACGAGACTGGGGAAATCCAGGCCGGTACACCGATAAACTCATCTTT. Protein: CALGEWSEERDWGNPGRYTDKLIF.

V gene TRDV1 combines with J gene TRDJ1; 12 bases line up with TRDD3. This CDR3 has 19 amino acids. V lost 2 bases and J lost 0; bases outside the gene matches: 10. CDR1 TSWWSYY and CDR2 QGS come from the germline V gene. As DNA, the CDR3 is TGTGCTCTTGGGGAAGTCCACTGGGGGATACCAAAGGACACCGATAAACTCATCTTT. This translates into CALGEVHWGIPKDTDKLIF.

The chain has TRDV1 and TRDJ1; 7 bases align to TRDD3. The V and J ends lost 1 base and 3 bases, in that order; junction bases with no gene match: 20. CDR3 length equals 20 residues. CDR1 is TSWWSYY and CDR2 is QGS in the germline V gene. The DNA of the CDR3 is TGTGCTCTTGGGGAACCATTCTCCATGCGCGGGGATATGTCGGCCGATAAACTCATCTTT. This codes for CALGEPFSMRGDMSADKLIF.

About this clone itself: The same CDR3 also results from other DNA sequences found in this sample. This sequence joins TRDV1 and TRDJ1; weak D call: TRDD3 (6 bases). Germline V CDR1 and CDR2: TSWWSYY, QGS. V gave up 0 bases and J gave up 4 bases, with 24 bases separating them. This CDR3 has 19 amino acids. Here the CDR3 reads CALGELVVRATGLIDKLIF. The DNA of the CDR3 is TGTGCTCTTGGGGAACTCGTTGTCCGGGCTACTGGGTTGATCGATAAACTCATCTTT.

This clone is medium-sized within its sample. This sample also contains other DNA sequences that code for the same CDR3. The chain uses TRDV1 and TRDJ1; D gene ambiguous. CDR1 and CDR2 from the germline V gene are TSWWSYY and QGS. V was shortened by 5 bases and J by 0 bases, with 13 bases between the two germline ends. This CDR3 is built from 15 residues. The CDR3 nucleotides read TGTGCTCTTGGGTCGCTACCCGAAGACACCGATAAACTCATCTTT. This sequence encodes CALGSLPEDTDKLIF.

This clone was seen more than once but under ten times. The chain is built from TRDV1 and TRDJ1; the match to TRDD3 covers 8 bases. Germline V gives CDR1 TSWWSYY, CDR2 QGS. CDR3 size: 21 residues. The ends lost 0 bases at V and 0 bases at J; junction bases unmatched: 18. CDR3 coding DNA: TGTGCTCTTGGGGAACTAGATGGGGCCTGGGCTGGGGGAATCTACACCGATAAACTCATCTTT. The encoded protein is CALGELDGAWAGGIYTDKLIF.